A single sample gave rise to the 12 T cell receptor beta chains below, sequenced in a study of blood T cells in healthy people across ages (dated by TCRdb to about 2015). The receptor library was made with 5' RACE. Sequencing was carried out with an Illumina HiSeq 2500. A second PCR of roughly 6 to 11 cycles was run with a J-beta primer mix and a sample-barcoded 5' primer. Through fastp at Q25 and MiXCR, TCRdb rebuilt clones from the public reads, retaining in-frame beta chains. A single entry per CDR3 protein holds the most common genes and DNA from its merged rows. Across this sample there are some 760,000 distinct CDR3 sequences, with 20% to 30% seen only once. The ten largest clones add up to more than 8% of the sample. These data also featured in a second study, about T cells of mothers and their children.

Sample: blood. These receptors came from a boy younger than 18 in good health.

The chain couples TRBV29-1 to TRBJ2-5; tentative D call: TRBD1 (5 bases). The germline V and J ends were trimmed by 2 bases and 5 bases, with 15 bases remaining between them. From germline, CDR1 is SQVTM and CDR2 ANQGSEA. CDR3 size: 14 residues. The CDR3 protein is CSVEQSQGGETQYF. DNA for the CDR3: TGCAGCGTTGAACAATCCCAGGGTGGGGAGACCCAGTACTTC.

This clonotype was detected a few times. The chain has TRBV15 and TRBJ2-3; D remains ambiguous. In germline, CDR1 is LNHNV, CDR2 YYDKDF (reference sequence). Trimming shortened V by 4 bases and J by 3 bases, and 17 bases separated the two germline ends. The CDR3 loop spans 16 amino acids. For the CDR3, the DNA is TGTGCCACCAGCAAAGCCCTTGGTGGGCTGACAGATACGCAGTATTTT. Translating it yields CATSKALGGLTDTQYF.

About this clonotype: In this CDR3 the conserved last residue, phenylalanine or tryptophan, is missing, so a read error is likely. The chain carries TRBV28 and TRBJ1-1; D gene unclear. The V gene lost 4 bases and the J gene lost 4 bases, with 13 bases spanning the gap. This CDR3 has 14 residues. From germline, CDR1 is MDHEN and CDR2 SYDVKM. The CDR3 loop is CASSSPFLATEAFS. Here the CDR3 DNA reads TGTGCCAGCAGTTCCCCTTTCTTGGCCACTGAAGCTTTCTCT.

This chain links TRBV3-1 with TRBJ2-5; the D gene is possibly TRBD2 (5 bases). Trimming cost V 0 bases and J 8 bases, with 13 bases left between them. CDR3 length: 14 residues. Germline V lookup: CDR1 LGHDT, CDR2 YNNKEL (reference sequence). This CDR3 reads CASSQEPRLATQYF. As DNA, the CDR3 is TGTGCCAGCAGCCAAGAACCCAGGCTAGCTACCCAGTACTTC.

The chain joins TRBV29-1 to TRBJ1-2, with D unclear. Deletions cut 4 bases from V and 5 bases from J, with 11 bases between. CDR1 and CDR2 (germline): SQVTM, ANQGSEA. The CDR3 consists of 12 residues. CDR3 loop: CSVVVVGYGYTF. CDR3 nucleotides: TGCAGCGTTGTAGTGGTGGGTTATGGCTACACCTTC. Drawing the rest from reference TRBV29-1 and TRBJ1-2, the complete variable domain is SAVISQKPSRDICQRGTSLTIQCQVDSQVTMMFWYRQQPGQSLTLIATANQGSEATYESGFVIDKFPISRPNLTFSTLTVSNMSPEDSSIYLCSVVVVGYGYTFGSGTRLTVV.

This clonotype was observed a handful of times. The chain uses TRBV29-1 and TRBJ2-5; the D gene is possibly TRBD1 (6 bases). TRBJ2-7 matches the DNA end more closely, so the J call is doubtful. Germline values: CDR1 SQVTM, CDR2 ANQGSEA. The CDR3 has 13 residues. The CDR3 nucleotides read TGCAGCGTTGAAGAAGGGGGACGTTACGAGCAGTACTTC. It is translated as CSVEEGGRYEQYF.

This clonotype occurred a few times. The chain joins TRBV29-1 to TRBJ2-7, with a possible D match to TRBD1 (6 bases). In germline, CDR1 is SQVTM, CDR2 ANQGSEA. This CDR3 spans 13 amino acids. V lost 5 bases and J 3 bases, leaving 14 bases between the germline ends. This CDR3 reads CSVRRAGDYEQYF. The CDR3 DNA reads TGCAGCGTTCGAAGGGCAGGGGACTACGAGCAGTACTTC.

This clonotype appeared once. In DNA form, the CDR3 reads TGTGCCAGCAGCTCAGAGACGGGGACTTCGAATTACGAGCAGTACTTC. This gives the protein CASSSETGTSNYEQYF. The gene calls are TRBV7-8 and TRBJ2-7, with D possibly matching TRBD2 (6 bases). Germline values: CDR1 SGHVS, CDR2 FQNEAQ. With 4 bases removed from V and 4 bases from J, the gap between germline ends came to 20 bases. The CDR3 sequence is 16 residues long.

This clonotype was picked up a small number of times. DNA of the CDR3: TGTGCCAGCAGCCAAGTAATTACTAGCGATAATTCGGAACAAGAGACCCAGTACTTC. As protein: CASSQVITSDNSEQETQYF. The chain is built from TRBV4-2 and TRBJ2-5; 7 positions match TRBD2. V trimming: 1 base; J trimming: 2 bases; junction bases outside the gene matches: 16. From germline, CDR1 is LGHNA and CDR2 YNFKEQ. The length of the CDR3 is 19 residues.

This clonotype showed up many times. The chain is built from TRBV9 and TRBJ2-3, with unresolved D. The CDR3 is made up of 13 amino acids. Germline V gives CDR1 SGDLS, CDR2 YYNGEE. Deletions cut 0 bases from V and 0 bases from J, with 2 bases between. The chain's CDR3 is CASSVASTDTQYF. Written as DNA, the CDR3 is TGTGCCAGCAGCGTAGCTAGCACAGATACGCAGTATTTT. Using reference TRBV9 and TRBJ2-3 for the parts outside the CDR3, the full variable domain is DSGVTQTPKHLITATGQRVTLRCSPRSGDLSVYWYQQSLDQGLQFLIQYYNGEERAKGNILERFSAQQFPDLHSELNLSSLELGDSALYFCASSVASTDTQYFGPGTRLTVL.

The chain joins TRBV7-9 to TRBJ1-2, with TRBD1 matching over 7 bases. Looked up from germline, CDR1 is SEHNR and CDR2 is FQNEAQ (reference sequence). The CDR3 runs 14 residues. Trimming took 7 bases from V and 5 from J; bases not matched to a gene: 10. The CDR3 spells CASTHGTDWYGYTF. DNA for the CDR3: TGTGCCAGCACCCACGGGACAGACTGGTATGGCTACACCTTC.

V gene TRBV27 combines with J gene TRBJ2-7; weak D call: TRBD1 (5 bases). There are 13 residues in the CDR3. V gave up 0 bases and J gave up 2 bases, with 5 bases separating them. CDR1 and CDR2 from the germline V gene are MNHEY and SMNVEV (reference sequence). The CDR3 spells CASSLSTAYEQYF. For the CDR3, the DNA is TGTGCCAGCAGTTTATCGACAGCCTACGAGCAGTACTTC.